The rows below give T cell receptor beta chains drawn from one sample of a study of T cell responses to AZD1222 COVID-19 vaccine. Only in-frame clones appear in the TCRdb table, and some are missing; sequencing was by immunoSEQ multiplex PCR. The table records approximately 100,000 clones, about nine tenths of them present only once. Material: peripheral blood, obtained on day 0 of AZD1222 vaccination. These receptors were collected from an adult in good health. The CDR3 runs from the conserved cysteine through the conserved F or W. D genes are given only for firm matches. Clone size, where shown, is once, few, many, or a class for clones that have expanded.

J gene: TRBJ2-5; V gene: TRBV5-5; D gene: TRBD2; clone size: .; CDR3 DNA: TGTGCCAGCAGCCCCAGCGGGAAGAGGGAAGAGACCCAGTACTTC; CDR3 protein: CASSPSGKREETQYF
J gene: TRBJ1-5; V gene: TRBV20-1; D gene: .; clone size: .; CDR3 DNA: TGCAGTGCCAGGGGACAGCCCCAGCATTTT; CDR3 protein: CSARGQPQHF
J gene: TRBJ2-1; V gene: TRBV4-1; D gene: TRBD2; clone size: .; CDR3 DNA: TGCGCCAGCAGCCCCGAGCTAGCGGGGGCCTTCAATGAGCAGTTCTTC; CDR3 protein: CASSPELAGAFNEQFF
J gene: TRBJ1-1; V gene: TRBV18; D gene: .; clone size: .; CDR3 DNA: TGTGCCAGCTCTCGCAATCTGGCGAACACTGAAGCTTTCTTT; CDR3 protein: CASSRNLANTEAFF
J gene: TRBJ1-6; V gene: TRBV18; D gene: TRBD1; clone size: .; CDR3 DNA: TGTGCCAGCTCACTTTCATACGACAGGGGCGATGGGTCACCCCTCCACTTT; CDR3 protein: CASSLSYDRGDGSPLHF
J gene: TRBJ1-2; V gene: TRBV27; D gene: .; clone size: .; CDR3 DNA: TGTGCCAGCAGCAAGAGGGACTATGGCTACACCTTC; CDR3 protein: CASSKRDYGYTF
J gene: TRBJ2-7; V gene: TRBV7-9; D gene: TRBD2; clone size: once; CDR3 DNA: TGTGCCAGCAGCTTTGAGACTAGCGGGATTCACGAGCAGTACTTC; CDR3 protein: CASSFETSGIHEQYF
J gene: TRBJ1-5; V gene: TRBV7-8; D gene: .; clone size: .; CDR3 DNA: TGTGCCAGCAGCTCCAGGACTAGCAATCAGCCCCAGCATTTT; CDR3 protein: CASSSRTSNQPQHF
J gene: TRBJ1-1; V gene: TRBV2; D gene: .; clone size: few; CDR3 DNA: TGTGCCAGCAGTGCTGACCTAAACACTGAAGCTTTCTTT; CDR3 protein: CASSADLNTEAFF
J gene: TRBJ2-7; V gene: TRBV28; D gene: .; clone size: .; CDR3 DNA: TGTGCCAGCAGTTCGAGCTACGAGCAGTACTTC; CDR3 protein: CASSSSYEQYF
J gene: TRBJ1-1; V gene: TRBV5-1; D gene: .; clone size: .; CDR3 DNA: TGCGCCAGCAGCTTTGGTACTGAAGCTTTCTTT; CDR3 protein: CASSFGTEAFF
J gene: TRBJ1-1; V gene: TRBV15; D gene: .; clone size: .; CDR3 DNA: TGTGCCACCAGCAAGCTGTCAGGGGTGAACACTGAAGCTTTCTTT; CDR3 protein: CATSKLSGVNTEAFF
J gene: TRBJ1-2; V gene: TRBV5-1; D gene: .; clone size: .; CDR3 DNA: TGCGCCAGCAGCTTGCCCGACAGGTGGCATGGCTACACCTTC; CDR3 protein: CASSLPDRWHGYTF
J gene: TRBJ2-5; V gene: TRBV6-1; D gene: .; clone size: .; CDR3 DNA: TGTGCCAGCAGTGAACTCTCCCAAGAGACCCAGTACTTC; CDR3 protein: CASSELSQETQYF
J gene: TRBJ2-7; V gene: TRBV5-1; D gene: .; clone size: .; CDR3 DNA: TGCGCCAGCAACTCGGGACACGGCACCTACGAGCAGTACTTC; CDR3 protein: CASNSGHGTYEQYF
J gene: TRBJ1-4; V gene: TRBV21-1; D gene: .; clone size: .; CDR3 DNA: TGTGCCAGCAGCAAAAAGGAGTCGGGTCCAACTAATGAAAAACTGTTTTTT; CDR3 protein: CASSKKESGPTNEKLFF
J gene: TRBJ2-5; V gene: TRBV6-5; D gene: .; clone size: .; CDR3 DNA: TGTGCCAGCAGCCTAGGGACTGAAGAGACCCAGTACTTC; CDR3 protein: CASSLGTEETQYF
J gene: TRBJ2-7; V gene: TRBV9; D gene: .; clone size: .; CDR3 DNA: TGTGCCAGCAGCGTACACCCGTCCTACGAGCAGTACTTC; CDR3 protein: CASSVHPSYEQYF
J gene: TRBJ1-1; V gene: TRBV4-3; D gene: .; clone size: once; CDR3 DNA: TGCGCCAGCAGCCAAGAGCGGGACACTGAAGCTTTCTTT; CDR3 protein: CASSQERDTEAFF
J gene: TRBJ1-2; V gene: TRBV5-1; D gene: TRBD1; clone size: .; CDR3 DNA: TGCGCCAGCAGCTTGGCCTTCGGACAGGGCGGAACAGTGGGAGGCTACACCTTC; CDR3 protein: CASSLAFGQGGTVGGYTF
J gene: TRBJ2-1; V gene: TRBV19; D gene: .; clone size: once; CDR3 DNA: TGTGCCAGTGCTAGATATAGTAATGAGCAGTTCTTC; CDR3 protein: CASARYSNEQFF
J gene: TRBJ2-3; V gene: TRBV5-1; D gene: .; clone size: once; CDR3 DNA: TGCGCCAGCAGCTTGGAGGGGGGTCAAGATACGCAGTATTTT; CDR3 protein: CASSLEGGQDTQYF
J gene: TRBJ1-6; V gene: TRBV3-1/TRBV3-2; D gene: TRBD1; clone size: once; CDR3 DNA: TGTGCCAGCAGCCTACAGGGGAATAATTCACCCCTCCACTTT; CDR3 protein: CASSLQGNNSPLHF
J gene: TRBJ1-4; V gene: TRBV28; D gene: .; clone size: once; CDR3 DNA: TGTGCCAGCAGTTCCGCCAGCTTAGAAGAAAAACTGTTTTTT; CDR3 protein: CASSSASLEEKLFF
J gene: TRBJ1-5; V gene: TRBV10-3; D gene: .; clone size: .; CDR3 DNA: TGTGCCATCAGTGACGGGGTCCACAGCAATCAGCCCCAGCATTTT; CDR3 protein: CAISDGVHSNQPQHF
J gene: TRBJ2-3; V gene: TRBV30; D gene: TRBD2; clone size: .; CDR3 DNA: TGTGCCTGGAGTTCCCTCCTCCAGCGGGAGGGTACAGATACGCAGTATTTT; CDR3 protein: CAWSSLLQREGTDTQYF
J gene: TRBJ1-2; V gene: TRBV6-1; D gene: TRBD1; clone size: .; CDR3 DNA: TGTGCCAGCAGTGAGCAGGGGGCCTATGGCTACACCTTC; CDR3 protein: CASSEQGAYGYTF
J gene: TRBJ2-7; V gene: TRBV7-9; D gene: .; clone size: few; CDR3 DNA: TGTGCCAGCAGCACCCCGTTGGGTAGGGACGAGCAGTACTTC; CDR3 protein: CASSTPLGRDEQYF
J gene: TRBJ1-1; V gene: TRBV7-6; D gene: .; clone size: .; CDR3 DNA: TGTGCCAGCAGCCAAGACAGGAACACTGAAGCTTTCTTT; CDR3 protein: CASSQDRNTEAFF
J gene: TRBJ1-6; V gene: TRBV5-8; D gene: .; clone size: .; CDR3 DNA: TGTGCCAGCAGCTACACCGTGAGCTCCTATAATTCACCCCTCCACTTT; CDR3 protein: CASSYTVSSYNSPLHF
J gene: TRBJ2-5; V gene: TRBV5-6; D gene: TRBD2; clone size: .; CDR3 DNA: TGTGCCAGCACCCTCGGGGGACTAGCGGGGGTAGAGACCCAGTACTTC; CDR3 protein: CASTLGGLAGVETQYF
J gene: TRBJ1-4; V gene: TRBV28; D gene: .; clone size: once; CDR3 DNA: TGTGCCAGCAGTCCACCCGGGGCCCGACCGACTAATGAAAAACTGTTTTTT; CDR3 protein: CASSPPGARPTNEKLFF
J gene: TRBJ1-1; V gene: TRBV6-5; D gene: TRBD1; clone size: once; CDR3 DNA: TGTGCCCCAGGGGGGGGGCGTGGGGACACTGAAGCTTTCTTT; CDR3 protein: CAPGGGRGDTEAFF
J gene: TRBJ1-3; V gene: TRBV29-1; D gene: .; clone size: .; CDR3 DNA: TGCAGCGTTGGCGGGGGACTATATGGAAACACCATATATTTT; CDR3 protein: CSVGGGLYGNTIYF
J gene: TRBJ2-7; V gene: TRBV6-6; D gene: .; clone size: .; CDR3 DNA: TGTGCCAGCAGTTACTATGTGGGAGAGAGCTCCTACGAGCAGTACTTC; CDR3 protein: CASSYYVGESSYEQYF
J gene: TRBJ1-6; V gene: TRBV30; D gene: .; clone size: .; CDR3 DNA: TGTGCCTGGAGAGACGGGGGTTTGGAGAGTTCACCCCTCCACTTT; CDR3 protein: CAWRDGGLESSPLHF
J gene: TRBJ1-2; V gene: TRBV6-5; D gene: .; clone size: .; CDR3 DNA: TGTGCCAGCAGTCCCGCGGGGTTATTCTATGGCTACACCTTC; CDR3 protein: CASSPAGLFYGYTF
J gene: TRBJ2-2; V gene: TRBV6-4; D gene: .; clone size: .; CDR3 DNA: TGTGCCAGCAGTGTACAGCCCAACACCGGGGAGCTGTTTTTT; CDR3 protein: CASSVQPNTGELFF
J gene: TRBJ1-2; V gene: TRBV7-3; D gene: .; clone size: once; CDR3 DNA: TGTGCCAGCAGCCACGCTGGATATGGCTACACCTTC; CDR3 protein: CASSHAGYGYTF
J gene: TRBJ1-2; V gene: TRBV28; D gene: TRBD1; clone size: .; CDR3 DNA: TGTGCCAGCAGTAGACCGGACAGGGAGTGGGGCTACACCTTC; CDR3 protein: CASSRPDREWGYTF
J gene: TRBJ2-7; V gene: TRBV5-1; D gene: .; clone size: .; CDR3 DNA: TGCGCCAGCAGCTTGGACGGGATCCTCTCCTACGAGCAGTACTTC; CDR3 protein: CASSLDGILSYEQYF
J gene: TRBJ2-1; V gene: TRBV7-3; D gene: .; clone size: .; CDR3 DNA: TGTGCCAGCAGCTTAATCCGCAAGGGGGAATACAATGAGCAGTTCTTC; CDR3 protein: CASSLIRKGEYNEQFF
J gene: TRBJ2-2; V gene: TRBV9; D gene: .; clone size: .; CDR3 DNA: TGTGCCAGCAGCGTACCAGGAACGAACACCGGGGAGCTGTTTTTT; CDR3 protein: CASSVPGTNTGELFF
J gene: TRBJ1-1; V gene: TRBV5-1; D gene: .; clone size: .; CDR3 DNA: TGCGCCAGCAGCACGGGCGGGGACACTGAAGCTTTCTTT; CDR3 protein: CASSTGGDTEAFF
J gene: TRBJ1-5; V gene: TRBV18; D gene: .; clone size: .; CDR3 DNA: TGTGCCAGCTCACCAGGGAATAGCAATCAGCCCCAGCATTTT; CDR3 protein: CASSPGNSNQPQHF
J gene: TRBJ1-1; V gene: TRBV19; D gene: .; clone size: .; CDR3 DNA: TGTGCCAGTAGTTGGGGCAGGGCGCGAATTTCGGGCACTGAAGCTTTCTTT; CDR3 protein: CASSWGRARISGTEAFF
J gene: TRBJ1-6; V gene: TRBV11-2; D gene: .; clone size: few; CDR3 DNA: TGTGCCAGCAGCTTAGAGTCCAGGGACGGTTCACCCCTCCACTTT; CDR3 protein: CASSLESRDGSPLHF
J gene: TRBJ2-1; V gene: TRBV2; D gene: .; clone size: .; CDR3 DNA: TGTGCCAGCAGTGAAGCGCTATTCGTGCGGGTGGGCTCCTACAATGAGCAGTTCTTC; CDR3 protein: CASSEALFVRVGSYNEQFF
J gene: TRBJ1-2; V gene: TRBV3-1/TRBV3-2; D gene: .; clone size: .; CDR3 DNA: TGTGCCAGCAGCCAAGATCTGGTACTGAATGGCTACACCTTC; CDR3 protein: CASSQDLVLNGYTF